One TCR beta chain is described in this entry. What it binds is not known. The data were produced by immunoSEQ multiplex PCR, yet TCRdb's version contains in-frame clones alone and is incomplete. The profile shows more than 95,000 clones, approximately 90% of them singletons. This record belongs to a study of T cell responses to AZD1222 COVID-19 vaccine. Study-level findings and limits: Increases in Spike-specific TCR breadth and depth were seen after two AZD1222 doses. CD4 TCRs covered the whole spike, strongest at regions 160-218 and 743-854. Donors in the cohort were predominantly white British and more often female, and clonal diversity was possibly underestimated.

CDR3 length equals 20 residues. J was trimmed by 2 bases and V by 4 bases; bases with no gene match: 16. Germline-derived CDR1 and CDR2 are GTSNPN and SVGIG (reference sequence). The input for sequencing was peripheral blood, taken 28 days after the second AZD1222 dose. This TCR derives from an adult who received the AZD1222 COVID-19 vaccine. V and J are TRBV30 and TRBJ2-3; TRBD2 agrees at 15 bases. CDR3 nucleotides: TGTGCCTGGACCCTACCCTCGGGACTAGCGGGGGGCTCTGACACAGATACGCAGTATTTT. Encoded protein: CAWTLPSGLAGGSDTDTQYF.